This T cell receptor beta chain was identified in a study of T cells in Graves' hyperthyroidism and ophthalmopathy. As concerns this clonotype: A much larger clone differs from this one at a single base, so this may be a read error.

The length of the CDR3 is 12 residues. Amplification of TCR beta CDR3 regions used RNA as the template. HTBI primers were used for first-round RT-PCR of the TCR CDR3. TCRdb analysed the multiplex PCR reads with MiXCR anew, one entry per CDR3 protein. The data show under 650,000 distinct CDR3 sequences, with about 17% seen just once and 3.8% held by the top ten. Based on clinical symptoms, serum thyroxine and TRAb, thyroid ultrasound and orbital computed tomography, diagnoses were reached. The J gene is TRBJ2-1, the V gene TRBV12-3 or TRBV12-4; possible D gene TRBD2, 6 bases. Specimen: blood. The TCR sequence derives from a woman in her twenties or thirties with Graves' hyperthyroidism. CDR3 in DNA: TGTGCCGGCGGGACGAGATACAATGGGCAGTTCTTC. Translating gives CAGGTRYNGQFF.